The 29 T cell receptor beta chains below were found in one sample sequenced in a study of human CD4 T cells and Enterobacteriaceae. The memory gate held CD4+ cells that were not CD45RA+CCR7+CD95- naive cells, over 95% pure. Repertoires were generated with immunoSEQ multiplex PCR, while TCRdb's copy carries only in-frame clones and drops some. This table has 25,000 to 30,000 clones, 82% appearing once. Sequencing was carried out using memory CD4+ T cells from blood. These TCRs come from a human donor in good health.

This clone was counted once. The chain joins TRBV7-2 to TRBJ2-3; D may match TRBD1 or TRBD2 (6 bases each). The V and J ends lost 0 bases and 7 bases respectively, with 14 bases between them. Germline CDR1 reads SGHTA; CDR2 reads FQGNSA. This CDR3 comprises 15 residues. In DNA, the CDR3 is TGTGCCAGCAGCTTAGCTAGCGGAGGGGGAAATACGCAGTATTTT. Its translation: CASSLASGGGNTQYF.

The chain uses TRBV13 and TRBJ2-1; TRBD2 matches at 7 bases. CDR1 is PRHDT, CDR2 FYEKMQ, per germline (reference sequence). The CDR3 runs to 14 residues. J was trimmed by 5 bases and V by 5 bases; bases with no gene match: 6. The CDR3 region is CASSGRDYHNEQFF. The CDR3 DNA follows: TGTGCCAGCAGCGGCCGGGACTACCACAATGAGCAGTTCTTC.

J is TRBJ2-1 and V is TRBV5-1; D is tentatively TRBD1 or TRBD2 (5 bases each). This CDR3 contains 16 residues. Trimming removed 1 base from V and 9 bases from J, with 20 bases in between. The germline CDR1 and CDR2 sequences are SGHRS and YFSETQ. The CDR3: CASSLLQRGVGSEQFF. CDR3 nucleotides: TGCGCCAGCAGCTTGCTCCAAAGGGGCGTGGGGAGTGAGCAGTTCTTC.

The V gene is TRBV5-1, the J gene TRBJ2-2; 14 bases fit TRBD2. This CDR3 has 19 residues. Germline V gene lookup returns CDR1 SGHRS and CDR2 YFSETQ. V shed 1 base, J shed 4 bases, and the junction held 9 bases outside the gene matches. CDR3 amino acids: CASSLFAGTSGSFTGELFF. CDR3 sequence (DNA): TGCGCCAGCAGCTTGTTTGCCGGGACTAGCGGGAGTTTCACCGGGGAGCTGTTTTTT. Based on the CDR3 plus reference TRBV5-1 and TRBJ2-2, the full variable domain is KAGVTQTPRYLIKTRGQQVTLSCSPISGHRSVSWYQQTPGQGLQFLFEYFSETQRNKGNFPGRFSGRQFSNSRSEMNVSTLELGDSALYLCASSLFAGTSGSFTGELFFGEGSRLTVL.

The genes are TRBV19 and TRBJ1-1; TRBD1 matches at 7 bases. CDR1 LNHDA and CDR2 SQIVND come from the germline V gene (reference sequence). This CDR3 is built from 16 residues. With V trimmed by 5 bases and J by 1 base, 10 bases remained unmatched. CDR3 in amino acids: CASSFTGQRANTEAFF. The CDR3 DNA sequence: TGTGCCAGTAGTTTTACGGGACAGCGCGCGAACACTGAAGCTTTCTTT.

This clone was observed a handful of times. The chain is built from TRBV5-4 and TRBJ1-2; D remains ambiguous. Germline CDR1 and CDR2: SGHNT and YYREEE (reference sequence). V lost 3 bases and J lost 8, with 20 bases in between. This CDR3 is 15 amino acids long. The CDR3 reads CASSSIQVMYGGYTF. CDR3 bases: TGTGCCAGCAGCTCGATCCAGGTGATGTATGGCGGCTACACCTTC.

The rearrangement joins TRBV6-4 to TRBJ2-2; D might be TRBD2 (6 bases). V lost 3 bases and J lost 6, with 11 bases in between. Per germline, CDR1 MRHNA and CDR2 SNTAGT. This CDR3 is built from 14 residues. DNA of the CDR3: TGTGCCAGCAGTGAAAGTTGGGGGGCCGGGGAGCTGTTTTTT. It yields the protein CASSESWGAGELFF.

The CDR3 DNA sequence: TGTGCCAGCAGCCAAGGCATGAACACTGAAGCTTTCTTT. Encoded protein: CASSQGMNTEAFF. The chain joins TRBV14 to TRBJ1-1, with D unresolved. Germline V gene data show CDR1 as SGHDN and CDR2 as FVKESK. The CDR3 runs 13 residues. The V end lost 1 base, the J end lost 0 bases, and 3 bases lay between the germline ends.

This chain links TRBV28 with TRBJ1-5, with 8 bases matching TRBD1. The CDR3 runs to 17 residues. Per the germline V gene, CDR1 is MDHEN and CDR2 is SYDVKM. V trimming: 2 bases; J trimming: 5 bases; junction bases outside the gene matches: 11. CDR3 loop: CASSLQGQGEADQPQHF. Written as DNA, the CDR3 is TGTGCCAGCAGTTTACAAGGACAGGGAGAGGCAGATCAGCCCCAGCATTTT.

The chain joins TRBV13 to TRBJ1-1, with D maybe TRBD1 (6 bases). The germline V and J ends were trimmed by 0 bases and 7 bases, with 18 bases remaining between them. The CDR3 extends over 16 amino acids. From germline, CDR1 is PRHDT and CDR2 FYEKMQ (reference sequence). CDR3 sequence: CASSLGSGRGINEAFF. The DNA of the CDR3 is TGTGCCAGCAGCTTAGGCTCGGGCAGGGGAATTAATGAAGCTTTCTTT. The full variable domain, in which reference TRBV13 and TRBJ1-1 provide the parts outside the CDR3, is AAGVIQSPRHLIKEKRETATLKCYPIPRHDTVYWYQQGPGQDPQFLISFYEKMQSDKGSIPDRFSAQQFSDYHSELNMSSLELGDSALYFCASSLGSGRGINEAFFGQGTRLTVV.

The CDR3 protein is CASSFGSGTNYEQYF. Here the CDR3 DNA reads TGTGCCAGCAGCTTTGGTTCCGGGACAAACTACGAGCAGTACTTC. The genes are TRBV11-2 and TRBJ2-7; D might be TRBD1 (6 bases). This CDR3 contains 15 residues. Germline V lookup: CDR1 SGHAT, CDR2 FQNNGV. V gave up 3 bases and J gave up 3 bases, with 15 bases separating them. Full variable domain (remainder filled in from reference TRBV11-2 and TRBJ2-7): EAGVAQSPRYKIIEKRQSVAFWCNPISGHATLYWYQQILGQGPKLLIQFQNNGVVDDSQLPKDRFSAERLKGVDSTLKIQPAKLEDSAVYLCASSFGSGTNYEQYFGPGTRLTVT.

CDR3 protein: CAWSIQGARNTIYF. In nucleotides, the CDR3 is TGTGCCTGGAGTATACAGGGGGCGCGGAACACCATATATTTT. The chain recombines TRBV30 with TRBJ1-3; TRBD1 aligns across 9 bases. Trimming took 2 bases from V and 7 from J; bases not matched to a gene: 6. The CDR3 has 14 residues. From germline, CDR1 is GTSNPN and CDR2 SVGIG (reference sequence).

The rearrangement joins TRBV5-4 to TRBJ1-3; D ambiguous. The CDR3 runs 15 residues. V was shortened by 4 bases and J by 0 bases, with 11 bases between the two germline ends. Germline CDR1 and CDR2: SGHNT and YYREEE (reference sequence). The CDR3 DNA reads TGTGCCAGCAGCCCCGGAGCGGTCTCTGGAAACACCATATATTTT. Translating it yields CASSPGAVSGNTIYF.

This clone came up once. The V and J genes are TRBV6-1 and TRBJ1-4; the D is unclear. Germline assignment: CDR1 MNHNS and CDR2 SASEGT. V shed 2 bases and J shed 6 bases, with 7 bases lying between them. This CDR3 spans 13 amino acids. In nucleotides, the CDR3 is TGTGCCAGCAGTGAACCCGGGGATGAAAAACTGTTTTTT. It translates to CASSEPGDEKLFF.

The table lists this clone with a few counts. The rearrangement joins TRBV4-1 to TRBJ1-1, with 10 nucleotides matching TRBD1. CDR3 length equals 16 residues. The V gene's germline CDR1 is MGHRA and CDR2 YSYEKL. The ends lost 1 base at V and 4 bases at J; junction bases unmatched: 6. CDR3 protein: CASSQAIRDRGTEAFF. CDR3 DNA: TGCGCCAGCAGCCAAGCAATCCGGGACAGGGGCACTGAAGCTTTCTTT.

The chain has TRBV7-2 and TRBJ2-5, with TRBD2 identical over 12 bases. Losses at the gene ends were 5 bases for V and 3 bases for J; bases not matched to a gene: 7. Germline V gene sequence: CDR1 SGHTA, CDR2 FQGNSA. The CDR3 totals 16 residues. CDR3 in DNA: TGTGCCAGCAGCCGGAACCCTAGCGGGAGGGAAGAGACCCAGTACTTC. This translates into CASSRNPSGREETQYF.

In its sample, this clone was seen once. The chain recombines TRBV4-2 with TRBJ1-1, with 10 bases identical to TRBD1. Germline V gene lookup returns CDR1 LGHNA and CDR2 YNFKEQ. V gave up 5 bases and J gave up 1 base; unmatched junction bases: 7. The CDR3 runs to 16 residues. The CDR3 spells CASSSGQGDGNTEAFF. The CDR3 nucleotides read TGTGCCAGCAGCTCAGGACAGGGGGATGGGAACACTGAAGCTTTCTTT.

The chain has TRBV2 and TRBJ1-2; TRBD1 aligns across 7 bases. The ends lost 7 bases at V and 5 bases at J; junction bases unmatched: 7. CDR3 length: 13 residues. Per the germline V gene, CDR1 is SNHLY and CDR2 is FYNNEI. The CDR3: CASNRQGLYGYTF. The CDR3 DNA is TGTGCCAGCAACCGACAGGGCCTGTATGGCTACACCTTC.

Here the CDR3 reads CASSQDLTVGTQYF. CDR3 in DNA: TGCGCCAGCAGCCAAGATCTCACAGTGGGGACCCAGTACTTC. V gene TRBV4-1 combines with J gene TRBJ2-5; D unclear. Trimming took off 0 bases at V and 7 bases at J, with 12 bases between the two ends. The CDR3 spans 14 residues. In germline, CDR1 is MGHRA, CDR2 YSYEKL.

This chain connects TRBV28 to TRBJ1-1; D ambiguous. The germline V gene has CDR1 MDHEN and CDR2 SYDVKM. This CDR3 has 12 residues. V shed 4 bases and J shed 4 bases, with 7 bases lying between them. DNA of the CDR3: TGTGCCAGCAGTTCAGCAAGCACTGAAGCTTTCTTT. Protein product: CASSSASTEAFF. The full variable domain, completed using reference TRBV28 and TRBJ1-1, is DVKVTQSSRYLVKRTGEKVFLECVQDMDHENMFWYRQDPGLGLRLIYFSYDVKMKEKGDIPEGYSVSREKKERFSLILESASTNQTSMYLCASSSASTEAFFGQGTRLTVV.

The V call is TRBV4-1, the J call TRBJ2-5; D may be TRBD2 (6 bases). Per germline, CDR1 MGHRA and CDR2 YSYEKL. This CDR3 has 14 residues. The ends were cut back, 4 bases at V and 2 bases at J, with 11 bases in the middle. Here the CDR3 reads CASSLTSVQETQYF. The DNA for the CDR3 is TGCGCCAGCAGCCTGACTAGTGTACAAGAGACCCAGTACTTC.

This chain connects TRBV6-5 to TRBJ2-5, with 11 bases matching TRBD2. V gave up 5 bases and J gave up 2 bases; unmatched junction bases: 4. The CDR3 is 15 residues long. Per germline, CDR1 MNHEY and CDR2 SVGAGI. The CDR3 DNA reads as TGTGCCAGCAGTAAACGACTAGCGGGGCAAGAGACCCAGTACTTC. It specifies CASSKRLAGQETQYF.

This sequence joins TRBV5-4 and TRBJ2-7, with 7 bases matching TRBD2. V gave up 7 bases and J gave up 6 bases; unmatched junction bases: 13. The germline V gene has CDR1 SGHNT and CDR2 YYREEE (reference sequence). This CDR3 spans 14 amino acids. CDR3 in DNA: TGTGCCAGCGGCTCCATGGATGGGAGGGTCGAGCAGTACTTC. Its protein is CASGSMDGRVEQYF.

The table lists this clone with a few counts. The genes are TRBV15 and TRBJ2-7, with TRBD1 matching 7 bases. CDR1 LNHNV and CDR2 YYDKDF come from the germline V gene (reference sequence). The CDR3 spans 13 residues. Losses at the gene ends were 4 bases for V and 1 base for J; bases not matched to a gene: 1. The CDR3 reads CATSKGASYEQYF. The CDR3 nucleotides read TGTGCCACCAGCAAGGGGGCTTCCTACGAGCAGTACTTC.

The V and J genes are TRBV11-3 and TRBJ1-1; no firm D call. Per germline, CDR1 SGHNT and CDR2 YENEEA. This CDR3 spans 16 amino acids. The V end lost 4 bases, the J end lost 4 bases, and 19 bases lay between the germline ends. CDR3 region: CASSSVQPGRSTEAFF. The CDR3 coding sequence is TGTGCCAGCAGCTCCGTACAACCCGGCCGGAGCACTGAAGCTTTCTTT. Looking up the rest from reference TRBV11-3 and TRBJ1-1 gives the full variable domain: EAGVVQSPRYKIIEKKQPVAFWCNPISGHNTLYWYLQNLGQGPELLIRYENEEAVDDSQLPKDRFSAERLKGVDSTLKIQPAELGDSAVYLCASSSVQPGRSTEAFFGQGTRLTVV.

J is TRBJ1-4 and V is TRBV4-2; TRBD1 aligns across 7 bases. CDR3 size: 16 residues. J was trimmed by 5 bases and V by 4 bases; bases with no gene match: 10. In germline, CDR1 is LGHNA, CDR2 YNFKEQ. The chain's CDR3 is CASSLRTGQPNEKLFF. The CDR3 DNA follows: TGTGCCAGCAGCCTCCGAACGGGACAGCCGAATGAAAAACTGTTTTTT.

The gene calls are TRBV7-9 and TRBJ1-3; 10 nucleotides line up with TRBD1. This CDR3 contains 18 residues. Germline lookup yields CDR1 SEHNR and CDR2 FQNEAQ (reference sequence). V shed 5 bases, J shed 4 bases, and the junction held 14 bases outside the gene matches. CDR3 sequence: CASSPSGTGVLEGNTIYF. The CDR3 DNA reads TGTGCCAGCAGCCCGAGTGGGACAGGGGTTCTAGAAGGAAACACCATATATTTT.

This chain uses TRBV2 with TRBJ2-6; the D gene could be TRBD1 or TRBD2 (7 bases each). Germline V CDR1 and CDR2: SNHLY, FYNNEI. V was pared by 6 bases and J by 0 bases, with 12 bases between. There are 16 residues in the CDR3. The DNA of the CDR3 is TGTGCCAGCAGGACAGGGAGGGGCTCTGGGGCCAACGTCCTGACTTTC. Translated: CASRTGRGSGANVLTF.

V is TRBV30 and J is TRBJ2-7; 10 bases line up with TRBD2. Germline CDR1 reads GTSNPN; CDR2 reads SVGIG (reference sequence). V gave up 0 bases and J gave up 4 bases; unmatched junction bases: 3. CDR3 size: 14 residues. DNA for the CDR3: TGTGCCTGGAGTGTTCTAGCGGGAGTTTACGAGCAGTACTTC. Its translation: CAWSVLAGVYEQYF.